This T cell receptor (beta chain) was profiled in a study of blood T cell repertoires in COVID-19. Study in general: The United States, Italy and Spain supplied acute and convalescent COVID-19 samples.

Those enrolled, adults aged roughly 18 to 100 years, came from some 25 US areas. Participants' own reports of clinical history determined their cohort assignment. Recovered status applied to Cohort 3 donors who had two consecutive negative PCRs. It also applied to those with clearance or with symptom resolution. The table lists this clone with a few counts. Only in-frame clones appear in the TCRdb table, and some are missing; sequencing was by immunoSEQ multiplex PCR. Among under 200,000 clones listed, over 65% were seen once. Sequencing used PBMCs or T cells enriched from blood (not recorded which). The receptor was isolated from a woman aged 45-65 years who had recovered from COVID-19.

CDR3 DNA: TGTGCCAGCAGTTACTCCGGCAGGGAACATCAGCCCCAGCATTTT. It specifies CASSYSGREHQPQHF. The chain combines TRBV6-5 with TRBJ1-5; a weak D match, TRBD1 (5 bases). This CDR3 contains 15 residues. Per germline, CDR1 MNHEY and CDR2 SVGAGI. Between the trimmed V and J ends, which lost 0 bases and 5 bases, there was a span of 11 bases.